The table lists the clone carrying this TCR beta chain with many counts. Its antigen is undetermined. Serum thyroxine and TRAb, along with clinical symptoms, thyroid ultrasound and orbital computed tomography, were what diagnosis relied on. The authors isolated PBMCs from 8.5 to 10 ml of fresh peripheral blood. The sample belongs to a study of Graves' ophthalmopathy and Graves' hyperthyroidism. Study results and limitations: Most clonotypes expanded in thyroid above 0.001 frequency were present in blood too.

The length of the CDR3 is 18 residues. The germline V gene has CDR1 MNHEY and CDR2 SVGEGT. The V end was cut by 0 bases, the J end by 4 bases, with 18 bases between. RNA served as the template for amplifying TCR beta CDR3 regions. The library came from an HTBI-primed first-round RT-PCR and a second-round multiplex PCR. TCRdb called the multiplex PCR reads again in MiXCR, with one record for every CDR3 protein. The sample yields nearly 400,000 distinct CDR3 sequences, 15% to 20% seen once. This chain joins TRBV6-2 or TRBV6-3 and TRBJ2-2, with D possibly matching TRBD2 (6 bases). The clonotype was recovered from a woman under 30 with Graves' ophthalmopathy. Sequencing was performed on peripheral blood. CDR3 bases: TGTGCCAGCAGTTACTCGGGGGTTAGTCTGCGGGGCACCGGGGAGCTGTTTTTT. Protein: CASSYSGVSLRGTGELFF.